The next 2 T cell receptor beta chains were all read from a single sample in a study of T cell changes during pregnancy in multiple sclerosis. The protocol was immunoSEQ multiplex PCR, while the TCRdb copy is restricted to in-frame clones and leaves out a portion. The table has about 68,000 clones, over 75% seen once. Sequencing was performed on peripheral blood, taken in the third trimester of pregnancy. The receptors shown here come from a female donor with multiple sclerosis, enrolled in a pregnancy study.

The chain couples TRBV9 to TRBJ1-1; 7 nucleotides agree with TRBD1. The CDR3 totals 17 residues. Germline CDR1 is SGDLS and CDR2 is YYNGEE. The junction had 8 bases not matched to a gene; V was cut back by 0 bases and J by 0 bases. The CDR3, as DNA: TGTGCCAGCAGCGTAGCCCCAGGGGGTACCTTGAACACTGAAGCTTTCTTT. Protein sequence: CASSVAPGGTLNTEAFF.

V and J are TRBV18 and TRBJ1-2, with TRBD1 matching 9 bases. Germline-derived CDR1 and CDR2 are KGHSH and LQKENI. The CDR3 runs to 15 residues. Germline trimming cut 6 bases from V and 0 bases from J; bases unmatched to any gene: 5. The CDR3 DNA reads TGTGCCAGCTCTCCCGGGACAGGGTCTAACTATGGCTACACCTTC. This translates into CASSPGTGSNYGYTF.